This T cell receptor beta chain was found in a study of blood T cell repertoires in COVID-19. Study information: Specimens from acute and convalescent COVID-19 originated in the United States, Italy and Spain. PBMCs, B-cell-depleted T cells, or T cells provided the cDNA or gDNA that made up the material.

V lost 0 bases to trimming and J lost 1 base, with 7 bases between them. Germline V gene sequence: CDR1 SGDLS, CDR2 YYNGEE. The CDR3 is 15 amino acids. Patients at the Seattle site were enrolled during active infection and followed longitudinally. Original methodology: Counts of nucleated cells, estimated from reference gene primer amplification, were obtained. This table comes from immunoSEQ multiplex PCR, and its TCRdb copy is limited to in-frame clones, with some not included. V and J calls and clone size are as listed in that table; D and trimming were resolved from the DNA. Counted here are roughly 100,000 clones, 75% to 85% occurring once; the ten biggest clones make up 6.2%. Comments on this clone: At the DNA level, this CDR3 is encoded by other sequences in the same sample as well.

Source material: peripheral blood. The clonotype originates from a man older than 75 with COVID-19, enrolled during active disease. V gene TRBV9 combines with J gene TRBJ2-2; possibly TRBD1 for D (5 bases). CDR3 residues: CASSVGQGNTGELFF. Written as DNA, the CDR3 is TGTGCCAGCAGCGTAGGTCAGGGGAACACCGGGGAGCTGTTTTTT.